This T cell receptor (beta chain) was retrieved from a study of blood T cells in healthy people across ages. CDR1 is SEHNR, CDR2 FQNEAQ, per germline (reference sequence). V dropped 0 bases and J dropped 2 bases, with 11 bases sitting between them. The CDR3 extends over 16 amino acids. Collection of about 9.4 milliliters of peripheral blood was performed for each donor. Alongside a J-beta primer mix, a sample-barcoded 5' primer served in a second PCR lasting roughly 6 to 11 cycles. Each single sample gave us at least 3 million CDR3-containing paired-end reads. TCRdb reprocessed the 5' RACE reads via MiXCR and lists one record per CDR3 protein. The table lists over a million distinct CDR3 sequences, approximately 38% of them singletons.

Sequenced input: blood. The rearrangement joins TRBV7-9 to TRBJ1-5, with D possibly being TRBD1 (6 bases). The source of this sequence is a woman between 18 and 29 years old in good health. The CDR3 bases are TGTGCCAGCAGCTTAGCAACAGGGCTTTGCAATCAGCCCCAGCATTTT. This translates into CASSLATGLCNQPQHF.